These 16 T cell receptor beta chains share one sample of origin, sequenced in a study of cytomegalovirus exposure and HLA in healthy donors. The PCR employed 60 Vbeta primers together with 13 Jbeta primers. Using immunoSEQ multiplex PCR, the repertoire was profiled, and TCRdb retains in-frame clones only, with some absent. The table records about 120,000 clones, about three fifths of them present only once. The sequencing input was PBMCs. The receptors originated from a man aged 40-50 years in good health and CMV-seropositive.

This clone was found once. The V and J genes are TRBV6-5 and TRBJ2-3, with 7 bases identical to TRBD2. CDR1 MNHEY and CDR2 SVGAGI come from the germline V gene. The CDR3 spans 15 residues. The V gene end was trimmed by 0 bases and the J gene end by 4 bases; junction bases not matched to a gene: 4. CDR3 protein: CASSYSALASDTQYF. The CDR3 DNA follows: TGTGCCAGCAGTTACTCCGCACTAGCGTCAGATACGCAGTATTTT.

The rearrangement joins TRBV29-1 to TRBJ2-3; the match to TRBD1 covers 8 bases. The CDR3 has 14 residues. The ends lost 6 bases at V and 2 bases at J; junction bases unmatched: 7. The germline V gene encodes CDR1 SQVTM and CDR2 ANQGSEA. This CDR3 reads CSVEPGQATDTQYF. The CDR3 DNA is TGCAGCGTGGAACCGGGACAGGCCACAGATACGCAGTATTTT.

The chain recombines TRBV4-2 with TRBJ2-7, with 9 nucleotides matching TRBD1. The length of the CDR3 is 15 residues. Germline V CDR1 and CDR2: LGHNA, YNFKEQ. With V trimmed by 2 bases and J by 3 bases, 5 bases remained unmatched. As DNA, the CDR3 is TGTGCCAGCAGCCAAACGGACAGGGGCGGCTACGAGCAGTACTTC. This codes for CASSQTDRGGYEQYF.

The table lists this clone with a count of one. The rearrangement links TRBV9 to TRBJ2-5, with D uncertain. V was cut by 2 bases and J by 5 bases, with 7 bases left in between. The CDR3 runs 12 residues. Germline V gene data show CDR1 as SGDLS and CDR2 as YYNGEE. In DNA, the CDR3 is TGTGCCAGCAGCGTCCCCGCGGAGACCCAGTACTTC. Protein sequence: CASSVPAETQYF.

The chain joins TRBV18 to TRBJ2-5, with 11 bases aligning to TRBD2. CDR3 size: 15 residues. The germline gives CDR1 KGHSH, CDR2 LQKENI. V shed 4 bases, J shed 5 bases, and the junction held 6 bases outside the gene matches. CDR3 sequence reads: CASSLWTSGRETQYF. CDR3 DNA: TGTGCCAGCTCACTATGGACTAGCGGGCGGGAGACCCAGTACTTC.

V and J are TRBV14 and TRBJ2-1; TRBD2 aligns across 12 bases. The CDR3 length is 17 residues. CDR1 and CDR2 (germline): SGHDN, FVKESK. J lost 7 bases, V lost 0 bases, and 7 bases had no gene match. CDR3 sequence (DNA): TGTGCCAGCAGCCAAGATGTCCTAGCGGGAGGGGGGAATGAGCAGTTCTTC. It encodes CASSQDVLAGGGNEQFF.

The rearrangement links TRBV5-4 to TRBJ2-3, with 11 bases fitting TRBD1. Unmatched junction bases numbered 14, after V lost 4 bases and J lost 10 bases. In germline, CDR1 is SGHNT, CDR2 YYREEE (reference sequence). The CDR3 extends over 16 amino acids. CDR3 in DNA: TGTGCCAGCAGCCATCCCCGGGACAGGGGGTATGGGTCGCAGTATTTT. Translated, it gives CASSHPRDRGYGSQYF.

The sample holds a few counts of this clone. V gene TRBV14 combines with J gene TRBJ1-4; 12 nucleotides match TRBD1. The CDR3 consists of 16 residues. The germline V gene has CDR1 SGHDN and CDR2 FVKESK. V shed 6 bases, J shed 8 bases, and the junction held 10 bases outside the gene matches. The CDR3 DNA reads TGTGCCAGCAGACAAACCGGGACAGGGGGCGGCGAAAAACTGTTTTTT. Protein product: CASRQTGTGGGEKLFF.

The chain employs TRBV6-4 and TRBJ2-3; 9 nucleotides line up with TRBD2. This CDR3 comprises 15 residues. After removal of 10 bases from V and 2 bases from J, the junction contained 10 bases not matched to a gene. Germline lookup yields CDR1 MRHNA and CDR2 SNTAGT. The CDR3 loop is CATRVAGATTDTQYF. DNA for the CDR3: TGTGCCACCCGGGTAGCGGGAGCCACCACAGATACGCAGTATTTT.

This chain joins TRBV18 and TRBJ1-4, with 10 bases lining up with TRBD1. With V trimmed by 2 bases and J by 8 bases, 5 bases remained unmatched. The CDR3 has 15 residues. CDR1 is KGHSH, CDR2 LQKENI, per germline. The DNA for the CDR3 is TGTGCCAGCTCACCAACTGGGACAGGGGAGGAAAAACTGTTTTTT. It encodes CASSPTGTGEEKLFF.

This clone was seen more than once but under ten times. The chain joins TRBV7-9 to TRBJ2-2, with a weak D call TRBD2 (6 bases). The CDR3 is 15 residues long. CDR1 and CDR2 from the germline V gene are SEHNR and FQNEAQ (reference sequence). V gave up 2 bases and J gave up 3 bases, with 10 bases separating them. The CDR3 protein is CASSLWGRYTGELFF. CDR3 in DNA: TGTGCCAGCAGCTTATGGGGGAGGTACACCGGGGAGCTGTTTTTT. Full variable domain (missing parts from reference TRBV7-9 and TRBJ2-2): DTGVSQNPRHKITKRGQNVTFRCDPISEHNRLYWYRQTLGQGPEFLTYFQNEAQLEKSRLLSDRFSAERPKGSFSTLEIQRTEQGDSAMYLCASSLWGRYTGELFFGEGSRLTVL.

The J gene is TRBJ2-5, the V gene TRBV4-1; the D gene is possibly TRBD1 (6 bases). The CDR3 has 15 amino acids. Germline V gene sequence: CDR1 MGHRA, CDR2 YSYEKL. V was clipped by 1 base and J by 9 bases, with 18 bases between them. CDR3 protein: CASSQVSDRLGAQYF. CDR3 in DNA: TGCGCCAGCAGCCAAGTGTCCGACAGGCTGGGGGCCCAGTACTTC.

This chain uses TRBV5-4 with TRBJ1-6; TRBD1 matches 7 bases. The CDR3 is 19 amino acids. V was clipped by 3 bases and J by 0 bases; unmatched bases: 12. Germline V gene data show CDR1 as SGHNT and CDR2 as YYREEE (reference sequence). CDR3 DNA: TGTGCCAGCAGCTCTGGGGCCTCGGGACAGAGCTCCTATAATTCACCCCTCCACTTT. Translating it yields CASSSGASGQSSYNSPLHF.

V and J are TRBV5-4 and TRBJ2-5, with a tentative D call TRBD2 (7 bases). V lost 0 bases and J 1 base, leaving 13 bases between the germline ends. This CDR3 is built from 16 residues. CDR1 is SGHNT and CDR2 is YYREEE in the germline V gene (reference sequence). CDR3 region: CASSLEGGVGQETQYF. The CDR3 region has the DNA TGTGCCAGCAGCTTGGAAGGGGGGGTTGGCCAAGAGACCCAGTACTTC.

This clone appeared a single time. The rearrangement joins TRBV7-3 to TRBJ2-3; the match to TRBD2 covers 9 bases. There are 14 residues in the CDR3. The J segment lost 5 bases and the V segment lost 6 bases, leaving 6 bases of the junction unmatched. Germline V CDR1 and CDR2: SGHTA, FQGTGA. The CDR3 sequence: CASSYSGGQDTQYF. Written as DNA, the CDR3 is TGTGCCAGCAGTTACAGCGGGGGGCAAGATACGCAGTATTTT.

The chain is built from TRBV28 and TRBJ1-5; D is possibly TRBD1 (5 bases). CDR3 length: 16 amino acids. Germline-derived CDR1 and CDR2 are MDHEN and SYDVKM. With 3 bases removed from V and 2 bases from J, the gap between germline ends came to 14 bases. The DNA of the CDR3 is TGTGCCAGCAGTTTCGGGCAGGGCGAAGGCAATCAGCCCCAGCATTTT. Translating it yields CASSFGQGEGNQPQHF.